Here is one TCR beta chain with its context. The sample comes from a study of control samples from healthy donors and cancer patients. Measured with immunoSEQ multiplex PCR; TCRdb has only the in-frame clones, and not every one. The top ten clones hold about 3% of a sample with under 150,000 clones, about 87% of them seen once. The CDR3 consists of 16 residues. J gave up 8 bases and V 4 bases, and 13 bases lay outside the gene matches. Germline CDR1 and CDR2: SGHTA and FQGNSA. What was sequenced was blood. The rearrangement joins TRBV7-2 to TRBJ1-4, with TRBD1 matching over 7 bases. The clonotype was recovered from a man aged 55 to 70 in good health. The CDR3 DNA reads TGTGCCAGCAGCTCCGGACAGGTCTTGGTTAACGAAAAACTGTTTTTT. It yields the protein CASSSGQVLVNEKLFF.